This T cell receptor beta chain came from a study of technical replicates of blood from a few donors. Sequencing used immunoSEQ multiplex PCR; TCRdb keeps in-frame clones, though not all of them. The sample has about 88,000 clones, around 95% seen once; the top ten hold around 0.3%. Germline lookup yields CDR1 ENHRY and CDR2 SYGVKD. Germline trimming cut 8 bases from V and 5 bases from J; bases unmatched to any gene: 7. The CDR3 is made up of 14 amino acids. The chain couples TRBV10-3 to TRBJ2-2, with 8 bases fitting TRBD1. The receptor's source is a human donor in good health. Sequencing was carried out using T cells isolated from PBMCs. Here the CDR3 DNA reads TGTGCCATCGAGGACAGGGTTAGGACCGGGGAGCTGTTTTTT. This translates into CAIEDRVRTGELFF.